This record looks at one T cell receptor (beta chain) sequence and its context. The data were obtained in a study of blood T cell repertoires in COVID-19. Study overall: Whether acute or convalescent, the COVID-19 samples came from the United States, Italy and Spain. PBMCs, B-cell-depleted T cells, or T cells provided the cDNA or gDNA that made up the material.

The table came from immunoSEQ multiplex PCR; TCRdb's copy has only in-frame clones and leaves some out. The profile shows some 74,000 clones, around 77% of them singletons. This receptor was identified in a man aged 70-80 years with active or convalescent COVID-19. Material for sequencing was peripheral blood.

This chain's CDR3 is CAWTRDSVNTEAFF. CDR3 sequence (DNA): TGTGCCTGGACCCGGGACAGTGTGAACACTGAAGCTTTCTTT. V gene TRBV30 combines with J gene TRBJ1-1, with TRBD1 matching over 7 bases. The CDR3 totals 14 residues. The junction had 5 bases not matched to a gene; V was cut back by 4 bases and J by 0 bases. Germline assignment: CDR1 GTSNPN and CDR2 SVGIG (reference sequence). Variable domain in full (rest from reference TRBV30 and TRBJ1-1): SQTIHQWPATLVQPVGSPLSLECTVEGTSNPNLYWYRQAAGRGLQLLFYSVGIGQISSEVPQNLSASRPQDRQFILSSKKLLLSDSGFYLCAWTRDSVNTEAFFGQGTRLTVV.